Listed here are 10 T cell receptor beta chains from one sample, sequenced in a study of CD8 T cells in Susac syndrome. Reverse transcription of about 0.5 to 1 ug RNA used random hexamers. One entry per CDR3 protein, called by TCRdb with MiXCR from the immunoSEQ multiplex PCR reads. Of some 300,000 distinct CDR3 sequences listed, 65% to 90% were seen once; the top ten hold 0.2% to 0.25%. Sequencing was carried out using CD8+ T cells from PBMCs. These receptors originate from a human donor with multiple sclerosis.

This clonotype was seen more than once but under ten times. V gene TRBV4-1 combines with J gene TRBJ2-7, with 12 bases that match TRBD2. V lost 3 bases to trimming and J lost 3 bases; unmatched junction nucleotides: 9. The CDR3 is 17 amino acids. Looked up from germline, CDR1 is MGHRA and CDR2 is YSYEKL. Here the CDR3 DNA reads TGCGCCAGCAGCCACCGACTAGCGGGAGTCCAGCACTACGAGCAGTACTTC. Translation gives CASSHRLAGVQHYEQYF.

V gene TRBV27 combines with J gene TRBJ1-2; D gene ambiguous. The germline V gene has CDR1 MNHEY and CDR2 SMNVEV (reference sequence). The CDR3 has 13 residues. V was pared by 5 bases and J by 7 bases, with 14 bases between. For the CDR3, the DNA is TGTGCCAGCAGTCCCGAGACCACGAGTGGCTACACCTTC. It is translated as CASSPETTSGYTF.

The CDR3 DNA is TGCAGTGCTAGTAGGAAGCCCGGGACTAGCGAGTACGAGCAGTACTTC. Its protein product is CSASRKPGTSEYEQYF. The chain recombines TRBV20-1 with TRBJ2-7; 10 bases are a match to TRBD2. This CDR3 has 16 residues. From germline, CDR1 is DFQATT and CDR2 SNEGSKA (reference sequence). The ends lost 3 bases at V and 4 bases at J; junction bases unmatched: 12.

This rearrangement joins TRBV12-3 or TRBV12-4 to TRBJ1-2; D is unresolved. The V end was cut by 4 bases, the J end by 2 bases, with 17 bases between. This CDR3 spans 16 amino acids. The CDR3 nucleotides read TGTGCCAGCAGTTCGAATCCTGGACGGAAGAACTATGGCTACACCTTC. Translating gives CASSSNPGRKNYGYTF.

The CDR3, as DNA: TGTGCCAGCAGCCAAGGCCTGGCGGGAGGCACCTACGAGCAGTACTTC. Protein: CASSQGLAGGTYEQYF. J is TRBJ2-7 and V is TRBV3-1; 8 nucleotides align to TRBD2. CDR1 is LGHDT and CDR2 is YNNKEL in the germline V gene (reference sequence). This CDR3 is 16 amino acids long. The V and J ends lost 1 base and 2 bases, in that order; junction bases with no gene match: 7.

This chain joins TRBV4-1 and TRBJ2-3; D is ambiguous. The CDR3 covers 12 residues. V lost 1 base to trimming and J lost 6 bases, with 5 bases between them. CDR1 is MGHRA and CDR2 is YSYEKL in the germline V gene. The DNA of the CDR3 is TGCGCCAGCAGCCAAGTCGGGGATACGCAGTATTTT. It yields the protein CASSQVGDTQYF.

This chain connects TRBV29-1 to TRBJ1-4; D is unclear. Trimming cost V 5 bases and J 3 bases, with 10 bases left between them. This CDR3 spans 13 amino acids. Germline lookup yields CDR1 SQVTM and CDR2 ANQGSEA. CDR3 residues: CSVLRPANEKLFF. DNA for the CDR3: TGCAGCGTTCTCAGGCCGGCTAATGAAAAACTGTTTTTT. Filled out from reference TRBV29-1 and TRBJ1-4, the complete variable domain reads SAVISQKPSRDICQRGTSLTIQCQVDSQVTMMFWYRQQPGQSLTLIATANQGSEATYESGFVIDKFPISRPNLTFSTLTVSNMSPEDSSIYLCSVLRPANEKLFFGSGTQLSVL.

V usage is TRBV27 and J usage is TRBJ2-5, with D possibly called TRBD1 or TRBD2 (5 bases each). CDR3 length: 15 residues. The germline gives CDR1 MNHEY, CDR2 SMNVEV (reference sequence). Trimming cost V 5 bases and J 1 base, with 14 bases left between them. The CDR3 region has the DNA TGTGCCAGCAGTCCAGGGACGAAGGTCCAAGAGACCCAGTACTTC. It translates to CASSPGTKVQETQYF.

The chain carries TRBV4-3 and TRBJ2-7; D might be TRBD1 or TRBD2, each matching 6 bases. This CDR3 region has 15 residues. Per the germline V gene, CDR1 is LGHNA and CDR2 is YSLEER. V was trimmed by 0 bases and J by 1 base, leaving 10 bases between them. The CDR3 coding sequence is TGCGCCAGCAGCCAAGAGAGGGGGAGGTCCTACGAGCAGTACTTC. This translates into CASSQERGRSYEQYF.

This rearrangement joins TRBV7-2 to TRBJ2-7; 7 bases are shared with TRBD1. Germline V gives CDR1 SGHTA, CDR2 FQGNSA. After removal of 3 bases from V and 3 bases from J, the junction contained 17 bases not matched to a gene. This CDR3 has 18 amino acids. CDR3 in amino acids: CASSLTGLEILGNYEQYF. Written as DNA, the CDR3 is TGTGCCAGCAGCTTGACAGGGCTGGAGATTCTAGGCAACTACGAGCAGTACTTC.